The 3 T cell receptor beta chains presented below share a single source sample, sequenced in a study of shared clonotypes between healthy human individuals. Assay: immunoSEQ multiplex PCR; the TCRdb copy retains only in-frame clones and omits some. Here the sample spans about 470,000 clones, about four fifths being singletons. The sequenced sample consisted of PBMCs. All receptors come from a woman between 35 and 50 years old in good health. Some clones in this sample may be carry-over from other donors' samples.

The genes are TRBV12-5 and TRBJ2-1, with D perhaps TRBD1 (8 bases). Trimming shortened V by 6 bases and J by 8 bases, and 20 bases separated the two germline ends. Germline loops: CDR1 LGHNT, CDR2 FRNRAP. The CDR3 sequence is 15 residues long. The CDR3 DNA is TGTGCTAGTGGCCCAGGACAGGGCCGGGGGGATGAGCAGTTCTTC. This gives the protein CASGPGQGRGDEQFF. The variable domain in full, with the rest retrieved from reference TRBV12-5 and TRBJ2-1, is DARVTQTPRHKVTEMGQEVTMRCQPILGHNTVFWYRQTMMQGLELLAYFRNRAPLDDSGMPKDRFSAEMPDATLATLKIQPSEPRDSAVYFCASGPGQGRGDEQFFGPGTRLTVL.

The CDR3 here is CASSFDGSDTEAFF. The CDR3 DNA follows: TGTGCCAGCAGCTTCGACGGGTCGGACACTGAAGCTTTCTTT. The gene calls are TRBV5-6 and TRBJ1-1; D gene uncertain. The CDR3 spans 14 residues. Between the trimmed V and J ends, which lost 2 bases and 3 bases, there was a span of 11 bases. Germline CDR1 and CDR2: SGHDT and YYEEEE.

Here the CDR3 DNA reads TGTGCCAGCAGCCGGAGCAGCGGGAGTTGGGAGCAGTACTTC. As protein: CASSRSSGSWEQYF. This rearrangement joins TRBV6-6 to TRBJ2-7; 8 bases fit TRBD2. J lost 7 bases, V lost 6 bases, and 11 bases had no gene match. CDR3 length equals 14 residues. Germline V gene sequence: CDR1 MNHNY, CDR2 SVGAGI (reference sequence).